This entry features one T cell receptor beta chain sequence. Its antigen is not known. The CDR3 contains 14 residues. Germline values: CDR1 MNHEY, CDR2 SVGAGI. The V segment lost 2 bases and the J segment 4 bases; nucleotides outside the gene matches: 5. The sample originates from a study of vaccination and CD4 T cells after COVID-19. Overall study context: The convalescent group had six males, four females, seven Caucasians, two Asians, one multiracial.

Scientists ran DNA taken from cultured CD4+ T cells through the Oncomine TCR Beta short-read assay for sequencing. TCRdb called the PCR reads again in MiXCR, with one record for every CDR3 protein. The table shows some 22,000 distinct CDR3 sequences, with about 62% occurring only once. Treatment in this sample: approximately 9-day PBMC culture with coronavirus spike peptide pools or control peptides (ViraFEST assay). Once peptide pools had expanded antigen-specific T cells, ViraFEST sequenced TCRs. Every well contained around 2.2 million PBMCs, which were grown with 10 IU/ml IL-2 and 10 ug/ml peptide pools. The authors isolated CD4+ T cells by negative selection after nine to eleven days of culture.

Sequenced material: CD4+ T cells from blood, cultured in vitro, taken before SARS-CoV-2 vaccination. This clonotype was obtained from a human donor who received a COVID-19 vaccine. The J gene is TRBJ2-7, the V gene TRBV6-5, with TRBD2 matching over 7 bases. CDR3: CASSYGRVGYEQYF. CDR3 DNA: TGTGCCAGCAGTTACGGGAGGGTAGGATACGAGCAGTACTTC.